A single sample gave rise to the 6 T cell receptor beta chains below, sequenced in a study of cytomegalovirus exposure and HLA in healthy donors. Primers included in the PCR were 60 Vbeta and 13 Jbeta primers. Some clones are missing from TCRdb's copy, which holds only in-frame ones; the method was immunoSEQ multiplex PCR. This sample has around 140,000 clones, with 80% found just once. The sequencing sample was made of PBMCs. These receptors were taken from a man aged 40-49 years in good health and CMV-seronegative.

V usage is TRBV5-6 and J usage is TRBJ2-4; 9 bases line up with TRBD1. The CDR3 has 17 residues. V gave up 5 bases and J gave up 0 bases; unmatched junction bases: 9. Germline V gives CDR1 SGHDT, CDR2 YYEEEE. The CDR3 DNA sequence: TGTGCCAGCAGTTTATGGGGACAGGGAATAGCCAAAAACATTCAGTACTTC. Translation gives CASSLWGQGIAKNIQYF.

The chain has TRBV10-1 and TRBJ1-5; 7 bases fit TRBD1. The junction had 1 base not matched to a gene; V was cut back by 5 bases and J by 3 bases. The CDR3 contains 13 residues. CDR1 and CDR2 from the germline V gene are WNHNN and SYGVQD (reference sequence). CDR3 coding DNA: TGCGCCAGCAGTAGGGGGCTCAATCAGCCCCAGCATTTT. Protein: CASSRGLNQPQHF.

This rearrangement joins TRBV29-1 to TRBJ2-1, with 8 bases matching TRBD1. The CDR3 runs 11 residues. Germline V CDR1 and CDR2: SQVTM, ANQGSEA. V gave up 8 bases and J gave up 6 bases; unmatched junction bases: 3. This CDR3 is CSSDRGNEQFF. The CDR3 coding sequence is TGCAGCTCCGACAGGGGCAATGAGCAGTTCTTC.

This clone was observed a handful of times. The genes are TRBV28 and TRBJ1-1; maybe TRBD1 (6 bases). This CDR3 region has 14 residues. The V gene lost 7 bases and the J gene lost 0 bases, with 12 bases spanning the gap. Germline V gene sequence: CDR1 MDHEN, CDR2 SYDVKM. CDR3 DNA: TGTGCCAGCATGGTTGGGACAATGAACACTGAAGCTTTCTTT. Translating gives CASMVGTMNTEAFF.

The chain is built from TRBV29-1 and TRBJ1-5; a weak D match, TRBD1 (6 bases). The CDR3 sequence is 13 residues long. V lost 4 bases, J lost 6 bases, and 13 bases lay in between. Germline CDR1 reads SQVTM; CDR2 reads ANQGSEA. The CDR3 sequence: CSVAGAIGQPQHF. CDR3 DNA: TGCAGCGTTGCAGGGGCGATTGGTCAGCCCCAGCATTTT.

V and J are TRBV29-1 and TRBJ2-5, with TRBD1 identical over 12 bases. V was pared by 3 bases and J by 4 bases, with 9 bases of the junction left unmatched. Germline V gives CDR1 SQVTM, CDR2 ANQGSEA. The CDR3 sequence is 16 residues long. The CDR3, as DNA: TGCAGCGTTGACGGGACAGGGGGCGCTTTTCCAGAGACCCAGTACTTC. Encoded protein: CSVDGTGGAFPETQYF.